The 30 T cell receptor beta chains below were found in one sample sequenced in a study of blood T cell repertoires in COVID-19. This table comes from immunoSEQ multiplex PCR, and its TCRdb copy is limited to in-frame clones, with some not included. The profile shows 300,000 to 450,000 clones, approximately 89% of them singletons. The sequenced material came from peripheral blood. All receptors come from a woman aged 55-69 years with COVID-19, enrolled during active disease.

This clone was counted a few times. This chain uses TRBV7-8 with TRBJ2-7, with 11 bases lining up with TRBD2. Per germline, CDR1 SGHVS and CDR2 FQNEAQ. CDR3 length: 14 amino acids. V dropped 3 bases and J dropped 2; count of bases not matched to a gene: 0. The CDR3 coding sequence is TGTGCCAGCAGCTTGACTAGCGGGACCTACGAGCAGTACTTC. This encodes CASSLTSGTYEQYF. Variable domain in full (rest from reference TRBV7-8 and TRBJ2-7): GAGVSQSPRYKVAKRGQDVALRCDPISGHVSLFWYQQALGQGPEFLTYFQNEAQLDKSGLPSDRFFAERPEGSVSTLKIQRTQQEDSAVYLCASSLTSGTYEQYFGPGTRLTVT.

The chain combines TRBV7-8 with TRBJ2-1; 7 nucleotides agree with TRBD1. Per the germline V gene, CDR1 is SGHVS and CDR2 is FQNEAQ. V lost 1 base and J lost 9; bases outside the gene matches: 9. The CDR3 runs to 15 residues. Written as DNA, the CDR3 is TGTGCCAGCAGCTTAGGGCAGGGGGTTAGTTTTGAGCAGTTCTTC. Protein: CASSLGQGVSFEQFF. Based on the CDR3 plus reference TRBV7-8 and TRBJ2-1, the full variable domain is GAGVSQSPRYKVAKRGQDVALRCDPISGHVSLFWYQQALGQGPEFLTYFQNEAQLDKSGLPSDRFFAERPEGSVSTLKIQRTQQEDSAVYLCASSLGQGVSFEQFFGPGTRLTVL.

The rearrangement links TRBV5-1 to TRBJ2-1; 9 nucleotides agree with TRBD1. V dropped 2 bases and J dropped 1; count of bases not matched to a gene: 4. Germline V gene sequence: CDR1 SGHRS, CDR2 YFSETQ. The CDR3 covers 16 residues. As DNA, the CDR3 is TGCGCCAGCAGCTTAAAAGGACAGGGGTCCTACAATGAGCAGTTCTTC. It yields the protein CASSLKGQGSYNEQFF.

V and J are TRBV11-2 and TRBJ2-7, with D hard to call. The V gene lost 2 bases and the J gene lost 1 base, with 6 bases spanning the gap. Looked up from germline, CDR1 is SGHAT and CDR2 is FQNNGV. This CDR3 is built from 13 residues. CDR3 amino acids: CASSLSGSYEQYF. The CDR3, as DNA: TGTGCCAGCAGCTTATCAGGATCCTACGAGCAGTACTTC.

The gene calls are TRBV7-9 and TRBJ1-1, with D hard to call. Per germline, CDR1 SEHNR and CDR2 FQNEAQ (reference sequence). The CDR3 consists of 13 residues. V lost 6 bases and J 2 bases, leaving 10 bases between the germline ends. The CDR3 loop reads CASRTGRNTEAFF. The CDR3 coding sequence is TGTGCCAGCAGGACGGGGAGAAACACTGAAGCTTTCTTT.

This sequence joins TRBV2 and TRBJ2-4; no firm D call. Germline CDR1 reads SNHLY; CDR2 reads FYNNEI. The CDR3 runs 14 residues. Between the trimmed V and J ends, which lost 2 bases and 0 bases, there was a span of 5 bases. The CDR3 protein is CASSETKAKNIQYF. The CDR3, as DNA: TGTGCCAGCAGTGAAACTAAAGCCAAAAACATTCAGTACTTC.

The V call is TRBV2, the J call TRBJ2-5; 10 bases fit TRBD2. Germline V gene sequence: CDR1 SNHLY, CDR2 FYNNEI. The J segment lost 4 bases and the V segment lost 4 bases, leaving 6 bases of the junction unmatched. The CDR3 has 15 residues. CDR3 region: CASSVLAGGGETQYF. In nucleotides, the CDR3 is TGTGCCAGCAGTGTGTTAGCGGGGGGCGGAGAGACCCAGTACTTC.

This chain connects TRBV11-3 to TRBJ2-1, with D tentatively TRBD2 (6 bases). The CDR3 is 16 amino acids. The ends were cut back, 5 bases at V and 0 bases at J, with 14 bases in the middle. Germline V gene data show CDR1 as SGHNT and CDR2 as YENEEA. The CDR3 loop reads CASSARGSSSYNEQFF. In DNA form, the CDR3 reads TGTGCCAGCAGCGCCCGGGGGTCGAGCTCCTACAATGAGCAGTTCTTC.

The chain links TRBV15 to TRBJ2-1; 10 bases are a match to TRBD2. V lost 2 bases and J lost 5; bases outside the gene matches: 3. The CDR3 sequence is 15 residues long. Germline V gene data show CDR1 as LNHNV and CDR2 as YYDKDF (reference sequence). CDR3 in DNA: TGTGCCACCAGCAGAATAGCGGGGGGTCACAATGAGCAGTTCTTC. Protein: CATSRIAGGHNEQFF.

The CDR3 loop reads CATSRGQLNEQFF. In DNA form, the CDR3 reads TGTGCCACCAGCAGAGGACAGTTGAATGAGCAGTTCTTC. This chain joins TRBV15 and TRBJ2-1; D may be TRBD1 (5 bases). Germline V gives CDR1 LNHNV, CDR2 YYDKDF (reference sequence). Trimming removed 1 base at V and 7 bases at J, with 8 bases between. The CDR3 extends over 13 amino acids.

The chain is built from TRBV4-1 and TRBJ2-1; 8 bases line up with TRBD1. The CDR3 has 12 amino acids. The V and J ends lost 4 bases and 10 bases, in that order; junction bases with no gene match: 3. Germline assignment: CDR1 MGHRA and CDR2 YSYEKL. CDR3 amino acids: CASSRRQGEQFF. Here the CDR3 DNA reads TGCGCCAGCAGCCGCCGACAGGGGGAGCAGTTCTTC.

Here the CDR3 DNA reads TGTGCCAGCAGCCGGGGGGGACAGGGGGCGCCTGGCTACACCTTC. Encoded protein: CASSRGGQGAPGYTF. The chain couples TRBV5-4 to TRBJ1-2, with 12 bases lining up with TRBD1. V gave up 4 bases and J gave up 7 bases; unmatched junction bases: 8. This CDR3 has 15 residues. Germline lookup yields CDR1 SGHNT and CDR2 YYREEE (reference sequence).

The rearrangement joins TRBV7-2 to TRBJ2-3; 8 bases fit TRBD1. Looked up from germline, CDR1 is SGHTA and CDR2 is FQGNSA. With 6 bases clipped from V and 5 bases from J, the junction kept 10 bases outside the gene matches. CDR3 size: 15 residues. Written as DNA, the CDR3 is TGTGCCAGCAGTTCGGGACAGGTCTTTGGAGATACGCAGTATTTT. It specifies CASSSGQVFGDTQYF.

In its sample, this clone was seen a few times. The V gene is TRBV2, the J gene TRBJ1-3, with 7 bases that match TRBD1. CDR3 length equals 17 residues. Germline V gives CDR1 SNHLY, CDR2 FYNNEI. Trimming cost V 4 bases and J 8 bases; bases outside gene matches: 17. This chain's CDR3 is CASSGNYVGTVGDTIYF. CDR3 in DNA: TGTGCCAGCAGTGGAAATTATGTTGGGACAGTAGGAGACACCATATATTTT. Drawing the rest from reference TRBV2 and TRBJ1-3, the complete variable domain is EPEVTQTPSHQVTQMGQEVILRCVPISNHLYFYWYRQILGQKVEFLVSFYNNEISEKSEIFDDQFSVERPDGSNFTLKIRSTKLEDSAMYFCASSGNYVGTVGDTIYFGEGSWLTVV.

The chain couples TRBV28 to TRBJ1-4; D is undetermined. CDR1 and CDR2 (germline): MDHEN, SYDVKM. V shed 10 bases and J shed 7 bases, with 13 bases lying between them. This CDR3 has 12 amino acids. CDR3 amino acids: CATGYLAEKLFF. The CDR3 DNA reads TGTGCCACGGGATACCTGGCTGAAAAACTGTTTTTT.

The DNA of the CDR3 is TGCAGTGCTAGTACTGTACCCGGGGAGCTGTTTTTT. Translated, it gives CSASTVPGELFF. This sequence joins TRBV20-1 and TRBJ2-2, with D unclear. The length of the CDR3 is 12 residues. The ends were cut back, 3 bases at V and 6 bases at J, with 8 bases in the middle. CDR1 and CDR2 (germline): DFQATT, SNEGSKA (reference sequence).

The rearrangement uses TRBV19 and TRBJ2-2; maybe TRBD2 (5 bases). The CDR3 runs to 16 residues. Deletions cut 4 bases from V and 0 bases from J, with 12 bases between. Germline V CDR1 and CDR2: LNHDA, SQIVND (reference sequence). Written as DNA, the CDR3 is TGTGCCAGTAGTACCCGAGGAGGTGCGAACACCGGGGAGCTGTTTTTT. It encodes CASSTRGGANTGELFF.

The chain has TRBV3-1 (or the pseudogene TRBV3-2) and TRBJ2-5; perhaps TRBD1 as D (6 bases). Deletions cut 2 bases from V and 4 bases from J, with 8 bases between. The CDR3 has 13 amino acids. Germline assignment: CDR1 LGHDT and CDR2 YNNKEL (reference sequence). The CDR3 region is CASSQRGGETQYF. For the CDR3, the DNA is TGTGCCAGCAGCCAACGAGGGGGAGAGACCCAGTACTTC.

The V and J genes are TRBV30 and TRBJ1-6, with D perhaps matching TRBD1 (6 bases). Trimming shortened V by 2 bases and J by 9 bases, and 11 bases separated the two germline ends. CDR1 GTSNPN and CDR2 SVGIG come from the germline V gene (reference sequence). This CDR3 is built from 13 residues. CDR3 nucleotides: TGTGCCTGGAGTTATCAGGGGTTTTCACCCCTCCACTTT. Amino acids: CAWSYQGFSPLHF.

Written as DNA, the CDR3 is TGTGCCAGCAGTAGACTCCCGGGGAGCACTGAAGCTTTCTTT. It translates to CASSRLPGSTEAFF. The rearrangement links TRBV28 to TRBJ1-1; the D is unclear. Germline CDR1 and CDR2: MDHEN and SYDVKM. Trimming left V 5 bases short and J 4 bases short, with 14 bases between. The CDR3 is 14 residues long.

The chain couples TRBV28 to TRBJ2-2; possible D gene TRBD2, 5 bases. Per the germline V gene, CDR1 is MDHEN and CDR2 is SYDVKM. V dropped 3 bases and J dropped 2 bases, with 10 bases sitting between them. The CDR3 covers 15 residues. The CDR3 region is CASSFLDSNTGELFF. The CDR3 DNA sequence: TGTGCCAGCAGTTTCCTGGACTCCAACACCGGGGAGCTGTTTTTT.

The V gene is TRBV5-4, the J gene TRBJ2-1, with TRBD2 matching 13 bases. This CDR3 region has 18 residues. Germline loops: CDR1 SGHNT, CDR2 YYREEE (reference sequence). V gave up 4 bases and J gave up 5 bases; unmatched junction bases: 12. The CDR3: CASSQGTSGVPRNNEQFF. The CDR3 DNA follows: TGTGCCAGCAGCCAAGGGACTAGCGGGGTCCCCCGAAACAATGAGCAGTTCTTC.

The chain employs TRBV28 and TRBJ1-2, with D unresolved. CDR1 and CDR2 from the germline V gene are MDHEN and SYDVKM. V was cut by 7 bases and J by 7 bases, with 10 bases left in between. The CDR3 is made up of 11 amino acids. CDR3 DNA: TGTGCCAGCACCGCATTGCGTGGCTACACCTTC. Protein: CASTALRGYTF.

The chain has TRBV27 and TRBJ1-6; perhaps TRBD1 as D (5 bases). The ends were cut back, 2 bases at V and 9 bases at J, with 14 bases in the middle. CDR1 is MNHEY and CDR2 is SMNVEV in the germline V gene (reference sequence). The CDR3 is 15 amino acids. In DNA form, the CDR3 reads TGTGCCAGCAGTTTAATTGGGGCCCGCGGTTCACCCCTCCACTTT. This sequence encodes CASSLIGARGSPLHF.

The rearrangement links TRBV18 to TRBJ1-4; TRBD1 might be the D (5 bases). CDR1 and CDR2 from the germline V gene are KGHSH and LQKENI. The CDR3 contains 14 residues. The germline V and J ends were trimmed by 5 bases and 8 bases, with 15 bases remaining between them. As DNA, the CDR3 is TGTGCCAGCTCATGGACCCAGGGCCTGGAAAAACTGTTTTTT. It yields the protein CASSWTQGLEKLFF. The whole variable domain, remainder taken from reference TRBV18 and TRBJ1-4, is NAGVMQNPRHLVRRRGQEARLRCSPMKGHSHVYWYRQLPEEGLKFMVYLQKENIIDESGMPKERFSAEFPKEGPSILRIQQVVRGDSAAYFCASSWTQGLEKLFFGSGTQLSVL.

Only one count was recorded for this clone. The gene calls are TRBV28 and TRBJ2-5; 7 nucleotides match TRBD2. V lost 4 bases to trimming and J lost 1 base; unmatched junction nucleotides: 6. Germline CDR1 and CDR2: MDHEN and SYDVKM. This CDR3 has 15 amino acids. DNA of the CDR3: TGTGCCAGCAGTTCCGCGGGGGTTCGCCAAGAGACCCAGTACTTC. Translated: CASSSAGVRQETQYF.

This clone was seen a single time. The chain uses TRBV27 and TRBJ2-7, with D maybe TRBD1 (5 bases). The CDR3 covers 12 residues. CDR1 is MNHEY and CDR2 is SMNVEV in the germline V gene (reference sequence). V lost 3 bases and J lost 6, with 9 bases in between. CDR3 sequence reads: CASSLDTVEQYF. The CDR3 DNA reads TGTGCCAGCAGTTTGGACACAGTCGAGCAGTACTTC.

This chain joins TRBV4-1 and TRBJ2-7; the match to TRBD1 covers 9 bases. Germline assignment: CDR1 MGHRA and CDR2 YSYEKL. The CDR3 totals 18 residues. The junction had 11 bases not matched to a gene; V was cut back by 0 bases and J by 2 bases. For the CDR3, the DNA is TGCGCCAGCAGCCAAGACTCGTGGGGGACAGGGCGCGCCTACGAGCAGTACTTC. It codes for CASSQDSWGTGRAYEQYF.

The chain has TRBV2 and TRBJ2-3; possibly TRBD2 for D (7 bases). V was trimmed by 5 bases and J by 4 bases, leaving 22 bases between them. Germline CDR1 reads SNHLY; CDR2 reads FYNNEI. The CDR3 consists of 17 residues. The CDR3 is CASSPNGGGGAADTQYF. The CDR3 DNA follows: TGTGCCAGCAGTCCGAACGGTGGTGGGGGGGCTGCAGATACGCAGTATTTT.

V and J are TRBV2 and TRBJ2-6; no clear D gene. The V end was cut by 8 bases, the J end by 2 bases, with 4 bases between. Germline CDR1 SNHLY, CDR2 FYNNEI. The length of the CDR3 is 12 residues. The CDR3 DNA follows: TGTGCCAGCTCAGCTGGGGCCAACGTCCTGACTTTC. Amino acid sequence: CASSAGANVLTF. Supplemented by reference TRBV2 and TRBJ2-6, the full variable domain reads EPEVTQTPSHQVTQMGQEVILRCVPISNHLYFYWYRQILGQKVEFLVSFYNNEISEKSEIFDDQFSVERPDGSNFTLKIRSTKLEDSAMYFCASSAGANVLTFGAGSRLTVL.